A single sample gave rise to the 13 T cell receptor beta chains below, sequenced in a study of blood T cell repertoires in COVID-19. Using immunoSEQ multiplex PCR, the repertoire was profiled, and TCRdb retains in-frame clones only, with some absent. The sample contains hundreds of thousands of clones, more than 80% of which appear only once. The sequencing input was peripheral blood. The receptor source for this set is a woman aged 25 to 45 with COVID-19, enrolled during active disease.

The chain recombines TRBV4-3 with TRBJ2-3; D not certain. Trimming stripped 0 bases from V and 1 base from J, with 11 bases between. Per germline, CDR1 LGHNA and CDR2 YSLEER. There are 16 residues in the CDR3. The CDR3 loop reads CASSQELAEGTDTQYF. The CDR3 DNA follows: TGCGCCAGCAGCCAAGAGCTGGCAGAAGGCACAGATACGCAGTATTTT.

The chain carries TRBV7-9 and TRBJ2-7; TRBD2 is a possible D gene (7 bases). This CDR3 spans 14 amino acids. V lost 5 bases and J lost 3, with 14 bases in between. Germline V lookup: CDR1 SEHNR, CDR2 FQNEAQ (reference sequence). CDR3 amino acids: CASSPGGGDYEQYV. The CDR3 region has the DNA TGTGCCAGCAGCCCTGGAGGGGGGGACTACGAGCAGTACGTC.

The gene calls are TRBV25-1 and TRBJ1-2; a possible D gene is TRBD1 (5 bases). The CDR3 sequence is 12 residues long. The germline gives CDR1 MGHDK, CDR2 SYGVNS. Trimming took off 6 bases at V and 5 bases at J, with 10 bases between the two ends. The CDR3 DNA sequence: TGTGCCAGCAGCCCTCGGGGGTATGGCTACACCTTC. Amino acid sequence: CASSPRGYGYTF.

This clone was observed a single time. The V gene is TRBV19, the J gene TRBJ2-7; D may be TRBD2 (6 bases). This CDR3 has 16 residues. V lost 5 bases and J 3 bases, leaving 20 bases between the germline ends. Looked up from germline, CDR1 is LNHDA and CDR2 is SQIVND (reference sequence). CDR3 in amino acids: CASSGGPENPFYEQYF. Here the CDR3 DNA reads TGTGCCAGTAGTGGAGGGCCCGAGAACCCCTTCTACGAGCAGTACTTC. Complete variable domain (other parts from reference TRBV19 and TRBJ2-7): DGGITQSPKYLFRKEGQNVTLSCEQNLNHDAMYWYRQDPGQGLRLIYYSQIVNDFQKGDIAEGYSVSREKKESFPLTVTSAQKNPTAFYLCASSGGPENPFYEQYFGPGTRLTVT.

The chain combines TRBV24-1 with TRBJ2-1, with TRBD1 as a possible D gene (6 bases). Germline V gene sequence: CDR1 KGHDR, CDR2 SFDVKD. Trimming took 8 bases from V and 0 from J, leaving 10 bases between them. This CDR3 has 14 residues. The CDR3: CATTQGSSYNEQFF. The CDR3 region has the DNA TGTGCCACCACTCAGGGGAGCTCCTACAATGAGCAGTTCTTC.

The chain joins TRBV6-2 or TRBV6-3 to TRBJ1-2; D remains ambiguous. CDR1 is MNHEY and CDR2 is SVGEGT in the germline V gene. The CDR3 has 14 amino acids. V was trimmed by 4 bases and J by 1 base, leaving 10 bases between them. CDR3 in DNA: TGTGCCAGCAGTTCGAATGAACTTAACTATGGCTACACCTTC. Its translation is CASSSNELNYGYTF.

The rearrangement joins TRBV11-2 to TRBJ2-4; 8 positions match TRBD1. The CDR3 spans 17 residues. Germline trimming cut 4 bases from V and 3 bases from J; bases unmatched to any gene: 11. Per the germline V gene, CDR1 is SGHAT and CDR2 is FQNNGV. The CDR3 DNA reads as TGTGCCAGCAGCTCCACAGCAGGGGGCCGGGGCAAAAACATTCAGTACTTC. Translating gives CASSSTAGGRGKNIQYF.

The CDR3 is CASSLVVPSVYEQYF. The CDR3 DNA reads as TGTGCCAGCAGCTTAGTGGTCCCTAGTGTCTACGAGCAGTACTTC. The rearrangement links TRBV7-2 to TRBJ2-7; unclear D gene. Germline V gives CDR1 SGHTA, CDR2 FQGNSA. Trimming left V 1 base short and J 3 bases short, with 13 bases between. The length of the CDR3 is 15 residues. The entire variable domain, with the rest obtained from reference TRBV7-2 and TRBJ2-7, is as follows: GAGVSQSPSNKVTEKGKDVELRCDPISGHTALYWYRQSLGQGLEFLIYFQGNSAPDKSGLPSDRFSAERTGGSVSTLTIQRTQQEDSAVYLCASSLVVPSVYEQYFGPGTRLTVT.

The DNA for the CDR3 is TGTGCCAGCAGCGTAGTGTCAGGGGTGGGCACAGATACGCAGTATTTT. Its protein product is CASSVVSGVGTDTQYF. The chain recombines TRBV9 with TRBJ2-3; possible D gene TRBD1, 6 bases. CDR1 SGDLS and CDR2 YYNGEE come from the germline V gene. This CDR3 is 16 amino acids long. V lost 0 bases, J lost 1 base, and 12 bases lay in between.

The chain uses TRBV19 and TRBJ1-2; 12 positions match TRBD1. Trimming at V came to 5 bases and at J to 7 bases, leaving 5 bases not matched to a gene. The germline CDR1 and CDR2 sequences are LNHDA and SQIVND (reference sequence). The length of the CDR3 is 14 residues. The CDR3 sequence is CASSGTGGLVGYTF. In nucleotides, the CDR3 is TGTGCCAGTAGTGGGACAGGGGGCCTAGTTGGCTACACCTTC. Together with reference TRBV19 and TRBJ1-2, the CDR3 gives the full variable domain: DGGITQSPKYLFRKEGQNVTLSCEQNLNHDAMYWYRQDPGQGLRLIYYSQIVNDFQKGDIAEGYSVSREKKESFPLTVTSAQKNPTAFYLCASSGTGGLVGYTFGSGTRLTVV.

The V gene is TRBV21-1, the J gene TRBJ2-2; TRBD2, as called in the table, went unchecked against the DNA. TRBV21-1 is described as a pseudogene. The CDR3 covers 17 residues. CDR3 amino acids: CASSKVNSGGAAGELFF. The CDR3 coding sequence is TGTGCCAGCAGCAAAGTTAATAGCGGGGGGGCCGCCGGGGAGCTGTTTTTT.

The chain combines TRBV11-2 with TRBJ2-5; D is possibly TRBD1 (5 bases). Germline CDR1 SGHAT, CDR2 FQNNGV. The CDR3 runs to 12 residues. V lost 8 bases to trimming and J lost 3 bases, with 10 bases between them. The CDR3 nucleotides are TGTGCCAGCGGACACTTAAAAGAGACCCAGTACTTC. Protein: CASGHLKETQYF.

J is TRBJ1-4 and V is TRBV24-1, with 10 bases matching TRBD1. This CDR3 is built from 15 residues. Trimming at V came to 3 bases and at J to 6 bases, leaving 3 bases not matched to a gene. In germline, CDR1 is KGHDR, CDR2 SFDVKD. This CDR3 is CATSDTGTGDEKLFF. The DNA for the CDR3 is TGTGCCACCAGTGATACCGGGACAGGGGATGAAAAACTGTTTTTT.